This entry lists 2 T cell receptor beta chains sequenced from one sample in a study of blood T cell repertoires in COVID-19. This table comes from immunoSEQ multiplex PCR, and its TCRdb copy is limited to in-frame clones, with some not included. The sample lists approximately 250,000 clones; about 82% were seen once. Sequenced: PBMCs or T cells enriched from blood (not recorded which). The receptors derive from a woman aged 45-65 years with acute COVID-19.

This rearrangement joins TRBV5-4 to TRBJ2-3; tentatively, D is TRBD1 (5 bases). CDR1 is SGHNT and CDR2 is YYREEE in the germline V gene (reference sequence). V was cut by 4 bases and J by 5 bases, with 14 bases left in between. CDR3 size: 14 residues. For the CDR3, the DNA is TGTGCCAGCAGCCCAGGGCCAGCCATAGATACGCAGTATTTT. Amino acid sequence: CASSPGPAIDTQYF.

The rearrangement links TRBV7-2 to TRBJ1-6; 7 nucleotides agree with TRBD1. V lost 0 bases and J lost 9; bases outside the gene matches: 5. Germline V CDR1 and CDR2: SGHTA, FQGNSA. The CDR3 loop spans 15 amino acids. The CDR3 DNA reads TGTGCCAGCAGCTTAGCAACAGGGGAGCGTTCACCCCTCCACTTT. It translates to CASSLATGERSPLHF.